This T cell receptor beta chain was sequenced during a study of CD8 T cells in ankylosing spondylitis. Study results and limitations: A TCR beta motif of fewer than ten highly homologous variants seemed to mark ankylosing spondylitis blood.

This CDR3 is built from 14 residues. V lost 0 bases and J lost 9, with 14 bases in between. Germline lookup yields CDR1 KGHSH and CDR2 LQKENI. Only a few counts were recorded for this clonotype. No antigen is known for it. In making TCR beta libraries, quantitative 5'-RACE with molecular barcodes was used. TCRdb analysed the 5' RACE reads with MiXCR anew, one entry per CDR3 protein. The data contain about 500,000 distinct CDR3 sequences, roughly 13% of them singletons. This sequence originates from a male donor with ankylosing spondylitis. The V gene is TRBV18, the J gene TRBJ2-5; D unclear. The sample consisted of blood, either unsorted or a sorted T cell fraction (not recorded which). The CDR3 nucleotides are TGTGCCAGCTCACCACCCTTTAGGAAGATCGCCCAGTACTTC. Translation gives CASSPPFRKIAQYF.